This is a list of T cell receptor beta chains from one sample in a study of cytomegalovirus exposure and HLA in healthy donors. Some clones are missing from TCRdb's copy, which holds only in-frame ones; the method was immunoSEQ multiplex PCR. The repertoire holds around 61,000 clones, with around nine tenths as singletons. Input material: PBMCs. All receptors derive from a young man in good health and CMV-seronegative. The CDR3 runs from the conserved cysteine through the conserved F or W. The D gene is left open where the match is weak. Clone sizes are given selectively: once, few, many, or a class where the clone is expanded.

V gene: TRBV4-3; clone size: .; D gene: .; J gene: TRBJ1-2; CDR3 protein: CASSQHGQSNYGYTF; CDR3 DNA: TGCGCCAGCAGCCAACACGGACAGAGTAACTATGGCTACACCTTC
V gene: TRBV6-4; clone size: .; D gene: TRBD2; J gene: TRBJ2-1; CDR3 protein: CASSASPSGDYNEQFF; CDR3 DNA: TGTGCCAGCAGCGCCAGCCCTAGCGGAGACTACAATGAGCAGTTCTTC
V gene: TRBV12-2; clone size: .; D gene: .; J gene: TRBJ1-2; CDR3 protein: CASRSRGGGYGYTF; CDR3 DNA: TGTGCAAGTCGCTCGAGGGGGGGCGGCTATGGCTACACCTTC
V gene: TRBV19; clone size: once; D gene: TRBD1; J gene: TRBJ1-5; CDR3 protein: CASSPPGQGGDSNQPQHF; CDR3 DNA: TGTGCCAGTAGTCCACCGGGACAGGGAGGGGATAGCAATCAGCCCCAGCATTTT
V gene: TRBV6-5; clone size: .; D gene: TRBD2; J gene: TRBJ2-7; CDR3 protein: CASSYSGGRAYEQYF; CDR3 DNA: TGTGCCAGCAGTTACTCGGGCGGGAGGGCCTACGAGCAGTACTTC
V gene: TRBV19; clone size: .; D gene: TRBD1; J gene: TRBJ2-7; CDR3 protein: CASRRGTGGSYEQYF; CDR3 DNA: TGTGCCAGTAGGCGGGGGACAGGGGGCTCCTACGAGCAGTACTTC
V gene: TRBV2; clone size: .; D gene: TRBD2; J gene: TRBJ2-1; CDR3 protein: CASSFSGRENEQFF; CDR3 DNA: TGTGCCAGCAGTTTTAGCGGGAGGGAGAATGAGCAGTTCTTC
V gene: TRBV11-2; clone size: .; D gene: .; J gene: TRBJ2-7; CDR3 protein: CASSRELTNSVSSYEQYF; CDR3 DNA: TGTGCCAGCAGCCGAGAGTTAACTAATTCCGTGAGCTCCTACGAGCAGTACTTC
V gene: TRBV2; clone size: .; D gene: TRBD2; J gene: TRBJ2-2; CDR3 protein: CASSEIAGGPDTGELFF; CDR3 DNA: TGTGCCAGCAGTGAAATTGCGGGAGGGCCGGACACCGGGGAGCTGTTTTTT
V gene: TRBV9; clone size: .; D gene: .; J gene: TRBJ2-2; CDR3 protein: CASSVAPGGIVSGELFF; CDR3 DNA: TGTGCCAGCAGCGTAGCTCCAGGAGGGATAGTCTCCGGGGAGCTGTTTTTT
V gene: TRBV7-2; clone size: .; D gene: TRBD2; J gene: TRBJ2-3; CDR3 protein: CASSFLTSGTDTQYF; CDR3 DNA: TGTGCCAGCAGCTTCCTGACTAGCGGCACAGATACGCAGTATTTT
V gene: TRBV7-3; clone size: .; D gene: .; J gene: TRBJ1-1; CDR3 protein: CASSSGGSTEAFF; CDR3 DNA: TGTGCCAGCAGCTCCGGGGGGTCTACTGAAGCTTTCTTT
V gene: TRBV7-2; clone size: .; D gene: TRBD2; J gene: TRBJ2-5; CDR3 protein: CASSSRRERKTQYF; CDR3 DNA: TGTGCCAGCAGCTCGAGGCGGGAGAGGAAGACCCAGTACTTC
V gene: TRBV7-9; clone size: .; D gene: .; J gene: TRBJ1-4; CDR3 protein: CASSLTMSNEKLFF; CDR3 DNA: TGTGCCAGCAGCTTAACTATGAGTAATGAAAAACTGTTTTTT
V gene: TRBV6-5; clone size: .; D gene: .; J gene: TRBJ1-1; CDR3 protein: CASSYHRLNTEAFF; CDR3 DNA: TGTGCCAGCAGTTACCACAGACTGAACACTGAAGCTTTCTTT
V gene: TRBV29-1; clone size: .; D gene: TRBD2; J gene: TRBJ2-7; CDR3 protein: CSVELAGGTYEQYF; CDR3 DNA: TGCAGCGTGGAACTAGCGGGGGGTACCTACGAGCAGTACTTC
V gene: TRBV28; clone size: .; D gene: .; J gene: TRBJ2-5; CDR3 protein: CASSSSSQETQYF; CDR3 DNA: TGTGCCAGCAGTTCGTCCAGTCAAGAGACCCAGTACTTC
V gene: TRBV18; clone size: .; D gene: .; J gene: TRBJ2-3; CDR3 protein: CASSPRGRANTDTQYF; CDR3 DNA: TGTGCCAGCTCACCACGCGGCAGGGCGAACACAGATACGCAGTATTTT
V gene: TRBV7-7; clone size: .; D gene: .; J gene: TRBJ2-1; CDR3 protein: CASSLEAGRNNEQFF; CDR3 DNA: TGTGCTAGCAGCTTAGAGGCAGGTCGGAACAATGAGCAGTTCTTC
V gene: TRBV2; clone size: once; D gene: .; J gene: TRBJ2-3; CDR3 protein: CASRASTDTQYF; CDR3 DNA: TGTGCCAGCAGGGCAAGCACAGATACGCAGTATTTT
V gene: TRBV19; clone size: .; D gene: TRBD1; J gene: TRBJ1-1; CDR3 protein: CASSMAGGNTEAFF; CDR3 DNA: TGTGCCAGTAGTATGGCAGGGGGCAACACTGAAGCTTTCTTT
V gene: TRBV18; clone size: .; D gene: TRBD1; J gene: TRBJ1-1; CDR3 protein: CASSPRGQDTMNTEAFF; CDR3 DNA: TGTGCCAGCTCACCTAGAGGACAGGATACAATGAACACTGAAGCTTTCTTT